The rows below give T cell receptor beta chains drawn from one sample of a study of shared clonotypes between healthy human individuals. Measured with immunoSEQ multiplex PCR; TCRdb has only the in-frame clones, and not every one. The sample lists about 2.2 million clones, 93% seen once, with less than 2% in the top ten. The sample taken for sequencing was naive CD8+ T cells from PBMCs. These TCRs come from a young man in good health. Some clones in this sample may be carry-over from other donors' samples. Both conserved end residues are part of each CDR3. The D gene is left open where the match is weak. Only part of the rows carry a size: once, few, many, or a class if the clone is expanded.

TGCAGCGTTGTATATACGGAAGCTTTCTTT CSVVYTEAFF . TRBJ1-1 few TRBV29-1
TGTGCCAGCAGCCCAGGGGGCGCTGAGCCCTACGAGCAGTACTTC CASSPGGAEPYEQYF TRBD1 TRBJ2-7 . TRBV7-3
TGCGCCAGCAGCCAAGATCGGACTAGCGGGATTTACAATGAGCAGTTCTTC CASSQDRTSGIYNEQFF TRBD2 TRBJ2-1 . TRBV4-3
TGTGCCAGTATCGGGTCCTCTGGAAACACCATATATTTT CASIGSSGNTIYF . TRBJ1-3 . TRBV19
TGTGCCAGCAGCGGGGGGACAGGGCCTGCCTACGAGCAGTACTTC CASSGGTGPAYEQYF TRBD1 TRBJ2-7 . TRBV7-7
TGTGCCAGCAGTTTATCTGCCGGCTACTACGAGCAGTACTTC CASSLSAGYYEQYF . TRBJ2-7 . TRBV28
TGTGCCAGCAGTTCGCACGGTACAGGGAATGGAGAGACCCAGTACTTC CASSSHGTGNGETQYF . TRBJ2-5 . TRBV28
TGCGCCAGCAGCCATGGGCAGAAAGGCACTGAAGCTTTCTTT CASSHGQKGTEAFF . TRBJ1-1 . TRBV4-1
TGTGCCAGCAGCTTAGCGGGGGATTATGAGCAGTTCTTC CASSLAGDYEQFF . TRBJ2-1 once TRBV11-2
TGTGCCAGCAGCTTAGCAGGGGCCCGCAATCAGCCCCAGCATTTT CASSLAGARNQPQHF . TRBJ1-5 . TRBV11-2
TGCGCCAGCAGCAACTGGAGAAATGAGCAGTTCTTC CASSNWRNEQFF . TRBJ2-1 once TRBV4-1
TGTGCCAGCAGCCCGGGACTAGCGGGAATGGTCTACGAGCAGTACTTC CASSPGLAGMVYEQYF TRBD2 TRBJ2-7 . TRBV7-8
TGTGCCAGCAGTTACATGGGACGGGGGGGAGAGACCCAGTACTTC CASSYMGRGGETQYF TRBD2 TRBJ2-5 . TRBV6-5
TGTGCCAGCAGCTTAGGACAGGACTTGAACACTGAAGCTTTCTTT CASSLGQDLNTEAFF TRBD1 TRBJ1-1 . TRBV5-8
TGTGCCAGCAGCCCCGATCAGGCCTCTGACAATGAGCAGTTCTTC CASSPDQASDNEQFF . TRBJ2-1 . TRBV7-3
TGTGCCAGCGGGTTGGGACAAGACTACGAGCAGTACTTC CASGLGQDYEQYF . TRBJ2-7 . TRBV13
TGCGCCAGCAGCCAAAGACTAGCGGGAGAATCGGGGCGCACAGATACGCAGTATTTT CASSQRLAGESGRTDTQYF TRBD2 TRBJ2-3 . TRBV4-3
TGCGCCAGCAGCCAAGAGTGGGGCACCGGGGAGCTGTTTTTT CASSQEWGTGELFF . TRBJ2-2 . TRBV4-1
TGTGCCAGCAGCTTTAATGGACAGAGGAGATACTATGGCTACACCTTC CASSFNGQRRYYGYTF . TRBJ1-2 . TRBV11-2
TGCGCCAGCAGCCCCGGACTAACCTCCTACAATGAGCAGTTCTTC CASSPGLTSYNEQFF . TRBJ2-1 . TRBV4-1